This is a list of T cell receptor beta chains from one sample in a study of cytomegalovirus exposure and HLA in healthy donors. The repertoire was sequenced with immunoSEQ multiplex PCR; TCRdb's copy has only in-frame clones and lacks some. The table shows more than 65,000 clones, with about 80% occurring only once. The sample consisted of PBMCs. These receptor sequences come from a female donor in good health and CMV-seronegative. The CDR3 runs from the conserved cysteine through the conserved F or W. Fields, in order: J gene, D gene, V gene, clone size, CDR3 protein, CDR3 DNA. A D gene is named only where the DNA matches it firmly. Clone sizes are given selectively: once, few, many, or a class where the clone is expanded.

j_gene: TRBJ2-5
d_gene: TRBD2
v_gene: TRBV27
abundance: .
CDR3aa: CASGPAGVQETQYF
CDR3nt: TGTGCCAGCGGGCCAGCGGGAGTACAGGAGACCCAGTACTTC

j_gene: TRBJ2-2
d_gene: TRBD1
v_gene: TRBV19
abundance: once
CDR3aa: CASSPEDRGTGELFF
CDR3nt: TGTGCCAGTAGTCCTGAGGACAGGGGGACCGGGGAGCTGTTTTTT

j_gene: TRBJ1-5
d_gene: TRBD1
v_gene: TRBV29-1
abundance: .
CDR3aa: CSVSGQGFNQPQHF
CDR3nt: TGCAGCGTTTCGGGACAGGGGTTCAATCAGCCCCAGCATTTT

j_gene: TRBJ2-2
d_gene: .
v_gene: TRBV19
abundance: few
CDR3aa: CASMWGSYTGELFF
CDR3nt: TGTGCCAGTATGTGGGGCAGTTACACCGGGGAGCTGTTTTTT

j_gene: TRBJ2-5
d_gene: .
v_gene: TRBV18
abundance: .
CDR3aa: CASSPPGETQYF
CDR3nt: TGTGCCAGCTCACCGCCGGGAGAGACCCAGTACTTC

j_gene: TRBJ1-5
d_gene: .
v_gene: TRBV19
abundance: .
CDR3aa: CASSRDSYGQPQHF
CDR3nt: TGTGCCAGTAGTCGTGACAGTTACGGTCAGCCCCAGCATTTT

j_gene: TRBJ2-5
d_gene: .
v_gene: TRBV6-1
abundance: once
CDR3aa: CASNERAQETQYF
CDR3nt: TGTGCCAGCAATGAGCGGGCGCAAGAGACCCAGTACTTC

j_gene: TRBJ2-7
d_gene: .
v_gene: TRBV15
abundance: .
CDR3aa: CATSRDTSHEQYF
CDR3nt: TGTGCCACCAGCAGAGATACTAGCCACGAGCAGTACTTC

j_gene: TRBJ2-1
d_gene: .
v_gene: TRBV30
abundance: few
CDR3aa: CAWRQEDNEQFF
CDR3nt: TGTGCCTGGAGGCAGGAGGACAATGAGCAGTTCTTC

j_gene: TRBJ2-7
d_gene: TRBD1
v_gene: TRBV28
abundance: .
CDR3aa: CASSPGQGGEQYF
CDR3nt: TGTGCCAGCTCCCCAGGACAGGGCGGCGAGCAGTACTTC

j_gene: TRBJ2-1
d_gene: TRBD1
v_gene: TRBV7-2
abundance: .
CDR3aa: CASSYYAGTGGDEQFF
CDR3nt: TGTGCCAGCAGCTATTACGCCGGGACAGGGGGCGACGAGCAGTTCTTC

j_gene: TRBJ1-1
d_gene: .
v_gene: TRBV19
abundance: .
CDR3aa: CASSIVVLDSEAFF
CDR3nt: TGTGCCAGTAGTATTGTCGTGCTGGACAGTGAAGCTTTCTTT

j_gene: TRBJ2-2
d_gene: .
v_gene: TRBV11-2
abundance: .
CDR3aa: CASSLDSYTGELFF
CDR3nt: TGTGCCAGCAGCCTCGACAGTTACACCGGGGAGCTGTTTTTT

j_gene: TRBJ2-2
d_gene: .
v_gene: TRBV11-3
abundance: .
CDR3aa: CASSLVTGMSTGELFF
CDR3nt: TGTGCCAGCAGCTTAGTAACAGGTATGAGCACCGGGGAGCTGTTTTTT

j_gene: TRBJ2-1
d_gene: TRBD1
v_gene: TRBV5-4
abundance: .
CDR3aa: CASSQRFQGANEQFF
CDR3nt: TGTGCCAGCAGCCAGCGCTTCCAGGGGGCGAATGAGCAGTTCTTC

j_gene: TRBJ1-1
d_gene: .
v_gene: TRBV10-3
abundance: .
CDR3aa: CAISTGDTEAFF
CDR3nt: TGTGCCATCAGTACCGGGGACACTGAAGCTTTCTTT

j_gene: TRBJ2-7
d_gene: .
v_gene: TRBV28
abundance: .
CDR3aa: CASSNAGQGLPYEQYF
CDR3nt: TGTGCCAGCAGCAACGCCGGACAGGGACTACCCTACGAGCAGTACTTC

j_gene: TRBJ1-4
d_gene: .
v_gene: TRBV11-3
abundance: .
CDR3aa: CASSRRGGEKLFF
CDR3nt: TGTGCCAGCAGCCGCCGCGGGGGGGAAAAACTGTTTTTT

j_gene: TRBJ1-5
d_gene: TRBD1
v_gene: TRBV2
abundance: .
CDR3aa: CASSEMTGGNQPQHF
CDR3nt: TGTGCCAGCAGTGAGATGACAGGGGGCAATCAGCCCCAGCATTTT

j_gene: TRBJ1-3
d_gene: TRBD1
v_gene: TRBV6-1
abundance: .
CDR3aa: CASSEIPPGGSTGNTIYF
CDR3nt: TGTGCCAGCAGTGAAATCCCCCCAGGGGGCTCTACTGGAAACACCATATATTTT

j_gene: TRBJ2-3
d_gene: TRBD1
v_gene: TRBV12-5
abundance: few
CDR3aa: CASGLMTGVSTDTQYF
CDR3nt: TGTGCTAGTGGTTTGATGACAGGGGTTAGCACAGATACGCAGTATTTT

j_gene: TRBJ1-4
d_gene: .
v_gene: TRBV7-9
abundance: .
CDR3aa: CASSSTQAGSEKLFF
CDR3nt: TGTGCCAGCAGCTCGACCCAAGCGGGGAGTGAAAAACTGTTTTTT